The source of this T cell receptor beta chain is a study of cytomegalovirus exposure and HLA in healthy donors. Study information: As released early, the data held some 80 million unique TCRs from HLA-typed donors.

The study's findings and limits: As a later analysis revealed, most CMV-associated TCR beta chains appeared HLA-restricted. Earlier findings revealed that most TCR beta V segments proved productive either about 87% or about 30% of the time.

The ends lost 4 bases at V and 0 bases at J; junction bases unmatched: 5. Germline CDR1 and CDR2: MRHNA and SNTAGT. The CDR3 extends over 16 amino acids. Use of 60 Vbeta and 13 Jbeta primers characterized the PCR. The table came from immunoSEQ multiplex PCR; TCRdb's copy has only in-frame clones and leaves some out. Of tens of thousands of clones in the sample, approximately 7.6% were seen once. This clone appeared a few times. Its target is unknown. This sequence joins TRBV6-4 and TRBJ1-3; 8 bases line up with TRBD1. The sample taken for sequencing was PBMCs. The clonotype comes from a man over 45 in good health and CMV-seronegative. CDR3 coding DNA: TGTGCCAGCAGTGCACCCACAGGGGGCTCTGGAAACACCATATATTTT. Amino acid sequence: CASSAPTGGSGNTIYF.